The clone carrying this T cell receptor beta chain appeared many times. Its target is unknown. V lost 3 bases and J lost 10, with 14 bases in between. The CDR3 is 13 amino acids. The germline gives CDR1 SGHDT, CDR2 YYEEEE. TCRdb reanalysed the 5' RACE reads using MiXCR and keeps one entry per CDR3 protein. This table holds some 400,000 distinct CDR3 sequences, around 6.4% found once. The sample belongs to a study of T cells after yellow fever vaccination. Points from the study as a whole: On re-exposure, the response was weaker but peaked faster, at day 5 versus 15.

The J gene is TRBJ2-1, the V gene TRBV5-6, with D perhaps TRBD2 (6 bases). The receptor was derived from a man aged 25 to 40 who received the YFV17D yellow fever vaccine. Material: PBMCs, obtained 5 days after the yellow fever booster vaccination. The chain's CDR3 is CASSYGTSREQFF. CDR3 in DNA: TGTGCCAGCAGCTACGGGACTTCTCGGGAGCAGTTCTTC. The full variable domain, its missing parts supplied by reference TRBV5-6 and TRBJ2-1, is DAGVTQSPTHLIKTRGQQVTLRCSPKSGHDTVSWYQQALGQGPQFIFQYYEEEERQRGNFPDRFSGHQFPNYSSELNVNALLLGDSALYLCASSYGTSREQFFGPGTRLTVL.